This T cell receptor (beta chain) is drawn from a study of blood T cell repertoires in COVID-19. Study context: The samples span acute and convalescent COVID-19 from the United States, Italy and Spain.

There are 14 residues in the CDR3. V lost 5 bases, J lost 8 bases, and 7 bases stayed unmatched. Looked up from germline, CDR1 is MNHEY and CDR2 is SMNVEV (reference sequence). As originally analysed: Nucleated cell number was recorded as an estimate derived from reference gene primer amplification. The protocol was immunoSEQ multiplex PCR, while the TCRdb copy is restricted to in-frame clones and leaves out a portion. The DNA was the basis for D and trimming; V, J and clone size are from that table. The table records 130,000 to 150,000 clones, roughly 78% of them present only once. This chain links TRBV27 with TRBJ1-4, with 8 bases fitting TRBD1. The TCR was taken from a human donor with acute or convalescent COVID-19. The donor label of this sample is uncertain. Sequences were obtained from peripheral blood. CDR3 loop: CASSRTGRQEKLFF. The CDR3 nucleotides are TGTGCCAGCAGTCGGACAGGGCGACAGGAAAAACTGTTTTTT.